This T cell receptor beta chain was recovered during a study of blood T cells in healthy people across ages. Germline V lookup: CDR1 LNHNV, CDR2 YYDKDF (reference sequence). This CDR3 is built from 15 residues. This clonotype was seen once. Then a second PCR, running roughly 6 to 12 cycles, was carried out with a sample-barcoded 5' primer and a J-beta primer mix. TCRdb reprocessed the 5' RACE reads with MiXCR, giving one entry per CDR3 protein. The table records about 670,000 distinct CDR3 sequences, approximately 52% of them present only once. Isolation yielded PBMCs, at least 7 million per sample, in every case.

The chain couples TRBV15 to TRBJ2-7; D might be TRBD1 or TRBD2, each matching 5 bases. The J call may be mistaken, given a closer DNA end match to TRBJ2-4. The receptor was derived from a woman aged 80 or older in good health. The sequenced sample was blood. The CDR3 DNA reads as TGTGCCACCAGCAGAGATCCCCGGGGCCTAAACATTCAGTACTTC. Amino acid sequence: CATSRDPRGLNIQYF.